This section outlines one T cell receptor beta chain sequence together with its context. Its target is unknown. Patients included in sequencing had previously demonstrated CD8+CD57+ cell expansion by flow cytometry. Patients were treatment-naive when blood was sampled. The CDR3 consists of 15 residues. Germline CDR1 and CDR2: DFQATT and SNEGSKA (reference sequence). Between the trimmed V and J ends, which lost 3 bases and 1 base, there was a span of 14 bases. The data belong to a study of CD8+CD57+ T cells in acquired aplastic anemia. Study-level information: Sorting CD4+ and CD8+ cells gave DNA averaging around 3 ug.

Findings and limits, study-wide: Shared by patients and controls, approximately 29 CD8+ CDR3s were abundant in patients. Any difference that existed in CD8+ Simpson's diversity between patients and controls was not significant.

For CDR3 and TCR beta VDJ profiling, genomic DNA was the template used. Using its own MiXCR run on the reads, TCRdb lists one record per CDR3 protein. The data hold 400,000 to 600,000 distinct CDR3 sequences, with around a third observed a single time. Sample: sorted CD4+, CD8+, or CD8+CD57+ T cells (not recorded which) from PBMCs. The chain recombines TRBV20-1 with TRBJ2-3, with D maybe TRBD2 (6 bases). This TCR was sampled from a human donor with aplastic anemia. CDR3 coding DNA: TGCAGTGCTAGTCCCTACCAGCGGGGCACAGATACGCAGTATTTT. It specifies CSASPYQRGTDTQYF.